This T cell receptor (beta chain) was observed in a study of follicular helper T cells after annual influenza vaccination. Whole-study context: After each seasonal flu vaccination, blood came on days 0, 7 and 28.

Clones were read by immunoSEQ multiplex PCR, and TCRdb kept only the in-frame ones, dropping some. The sample lists about 9,200 clones; 80% to 85% were seen once. The germline gives CDR1 SGHAT, CDR2 FQNNGV. Trimming at V came to 5 bases and at J to 8 bases, leaving 7 bases not matched to a gene. CDR3 length: 14 residues. Described time point: 2015-2016 season, pre-vaccination. Blood volume per time point ranged from roughly 35 to 100 mL. The sequences come from CXCR5+ CD38- circulating T follicular helper cells from blood, collected on the day of influenza vaccination. The subset is: circulating Tfh, non-naive CD4+CXCR5+PD-1+ (ICOS+CD38+ or ICOS-CD38-). The chain uses TRBV11-2 and TRBJ1-4, with 8 bases fitting TRBD1. The receptor comes from an adult who received the influenza vaccine. CDR3 region: CASSRQGRREKLFF. The CDR3 nucleotides read TGTGCCAGCAGCAGACAGGGGAGAAGGGAAAAACTGTTTTTT.